The 16 T cell receptor beta chains listed next were all sequenced from one sample in a study of cytomegalovirus exposure and HLA in healthy donors (dated by TCRdb to about 2017). Libraries were constructed by the immunoSEQ multiplex PCR assay. For the multiplex PCR, a mixture combining 60 forward primers for TCR Vbeta segments and 13 reverse primers for TCR Jbeta segments was used. The source is immuneACCESS, and TCRdb retained only in-frame sequences with V and J called. Part of the clones is not carried over; for the studies checked, unresolved V genes explain less than half of this, and the remainder is unexplained. The sample table includes around 42,000 clones. Together, the top ten hold 1% to 1.5% of the sample. The material sequenced was PBMCs. The source is a man between 25 and 39 years old in good health and CMV-seronegative.

The chain has TRBV4-3 and TRBJ2-3; no definite D call. V was pared by 1 base and J by 6 bases, with 17 bases between. The V gene's germline CDR1 is LGHNA and CDR2 YSLEER. This CDR3 spans 16 amino acids. CDR3 in amino acids: CASSQGRDRWADTQYF. The CDR3 DNA reads as TGCGCCAGCAGCCAAGGGCGTGATAGATGGGCGGATACGCAGTATTTT.

The V gene is TRBV5-1, the J gene TRBJ1-5, with D perhaps matching TRBD1 (5 bases). Germline CDR1 and CDR2: SGHRS and YFSETQ. This CDR3 is 13 amino acids long. The V and J ends lost 0 bases and 4 bases respectively, with 5 bases between them. CDR3 bases: TGCGCCAGCAGCTTGGGACAGAATCAGCCCCAGCATTTT. Its protein product is CASSLGQNQPQHF.

V usage is TRBV19 and J usage is TRBJ2-1, with D possibly TRBD2 on 6 matching bases. CDR3 length: 13 residues. Germline V gene data show CDR1 as LNHDA and CDR2 as SQIVND (reference sequence). Deletions cut 2 bases from V and 15 bases from J, with 17 bases between. In nucleotides, the CDR3 is TGTGCCAGTAGTATAAGGAGAGAGACTAGACTGTTCTTC. Translating gives CASSIRRETRLFF.

The chain uses TRBV4-1 and TRBJ2-4, with TRBD2 matching 10 bases. The CDR3 has 14 amino acids. After removal of 4 bases from V and 8 bases from J, the junction contained 5 bases not matched to a gene. CDR1 and CDR2 from the germline V gene are MGHRA and YSYEKL. The CDR3 DNA reads as TGCGCCAGCAGCCCGGCTAGCGGGAGATACATTCAGTACTTC. Residues: CASSPASGRYIQYF.

The chain joins TRBV30 to TRBJ1-2, with D possibly being TRBD1 (5 bases). The CDR3 length is 14 residues. Germline CDR1 GTSNPN, CDR2 SVGIG (reference sequence). Trimming removed 5 bases from V and 0 bases from J, with 13 bases in between. Here the CDR3 DNA reads TGTGCCTGGGAGGACATCACCTCTAACTATGGCTACACCTTC. Amino acids: CAWEDITSNYGYTF.

J is TRBJ1-2 and V is TRBV30; a weak D match, TRBD1 (5 bases). Between the trimmed V and J ends, which lost 1 base and 8 bases, there was a span of 14 bases. CDR1 and CDR2 from the germline V gene are GTSNPN and SVGIG (reference sequence). The CDR3 sequence is 13 residues long. The CDR3 reads CAWSGGLRGGYTF. The CDR3 region has the DNA TGTGCCTGGAGTGGCGGGCTTCGGGGGGGCTACACCTTC.

In the case of this clone: Without the conserved terminal phenylalanine or tryptophan, this CDR3 likely stems from a read error. The gene calls are TRBV30 and TRBJ1-2, with D unclear. The V gene's germline CDR1 is GTSNPN and CDR2 SVGIG (reference sequence). This CDR3 is built from 12 residues. Trimming stripped 4 bases from V and 8 bases from J, with 14 bases between. This chain's CDR3 is CAWNLGLGGYTL. The DNA for the CDR3 is TGTGCCTGGAATCTAGGGTTAGGGGGCTACACCCTC.

The V call is TRBV4-3, the J call TRBJ1-3; 10 bases are a match to TRBD1. In germline, CDR1 is LGHNA, CDR2 YSLEER. This CDR3 has 15 amino acids. The trim removed 4 bases at V and 1 base at J, leaving 1 base unmatched. CDR3 bases: TGCGCCAGCAGCCGGGACAGGGGATCTGGAAACACCATATATTTT. Translated: CASSRDRGSGNTIYF.

The gene calls are TRBV13 and TRBJ2-7; the D is unclear. In germline, CDR1 is PRHDT, CDR2 FYEKMQ (reference sequence). The CDR3 is 13 residues long. The V gene lost 0 bases and the J gene lost 1 base, with 4 bases spanning the gap. The CDR3, as DNA: TGTGCCAGCAGCTTAGGCAGGTCCTACGAGCAGTACTTC. Translation: CASSLGRSYEQYF.

The chain combines TRBV27 with TRBJ2-7, with 8 bases matching TRBD2. This CDR3 has 14 residues. Trimming at V came to 5 bases and at J to 7 bases, leaving 10 bases not matched to a gene. Per germline, CDR1 MNHEY and CDR2 SMNVEV (reference sequence). CDR3 DNA: TGTGCCAGCAGTCCAAGGGGACTAGAGGGGGAGCAGTACTTC. Residues: CASSPRGLEGEQYF.

The chain carries TRBV2 and TRBJ2-1; the match to TRBD2 covers 9 bases. The germline V gene has CDR1 SNHLY and CDR2 FYNNEI. This CDR3 spans 14 amino acids. After removal of 6 bases from V and 11 bases from J, the junction contained 11 bases not matched to a gene. CDR3 residues: CASSVKGLAGKQFF. Written as DNA, the CDR3 is TGTGCCAGCAGCGTTAAGGGCCTAGCGGGAAAGCAGTTCTTC.

The chain couples TRBV4-3 to TRBJ2-3; TRBD2 matches 7 bases. V lost 0 bases, J lost 3 bases, and 6 bases stayed unmatched. Germline CDR1 is LGHNA and CDR2 is YSLEER. The length of the CDR3 is 16 residues. The CDR3 DNA reads TGCGCCAGCAGCCAAGATCGCCTAGCGGAAACAGATACGCAGTATTTT. Translation gives CASSQDRLAETDTQYF.

This rearrangement joins TRBV6-5 to TRBJ1-5; D is uncertain. V lost 5 bases and J 5 bases, leaving 10 bases between the germline ends. Per germline, CDR1 MNHEY and CDR2 SVGAGI. This CDR3 region has 13 residues. This CDR3 is CASSLDSDQPQHF. In DNA, the CDR3 is TGTGCCAGCAGTCTGGACTCGGATCAGCCCCAGCATTTT.

The V and J genes are TRBV4-3 and TRBJ1-2, with 9 bases fitting TRBD1. The CDR3 length is 14 residues. CDR1 LGHNA and CDR2 YSLEER come from the germline V gene. V shed 3 bases and J 6 bases; nucleotides not matched to a gene: 5. CDR3 sequence reads: CASSHRTGENGYTF. The DNA for the CDR3 is TGCGCCAGCAGCCATCGGACAGGGGAGAATGGCTACACCTTC.

The rearrangement joins TRBV4-1 to TRBJ1-2, with TRBD1 as a possible D gene (5 bases). The V end was cut by 1 base, the J end by 3 bases, with 12 bases between. Germline V lookup: CDR1 MGHRA, CDR2 YSYEKL. The CDR3 extends over 15 amino acids. CDR3 bases: TGCGCCAGCAGCCAAGGACAGAGCGTGGACTATGGCTACACCTTC. It is translated as CASSQGQSVDYGYTF.

This chain joins TRBV6-1 and TRBJ1-2; no reliable D call. Germline V CDR1 and CDR2: MNHNS, SASEGT. The ends were cut back, 6 bases at V and 1 base at J, with 12 bases in the middle. CDR3 length: 14 amino acids. Written as DNA, the CDR3 is TGTGCCAGCAGGTCGCCACGGGTTAACTATGGCTACACCTTC. It is translated as CASRSPRVNYGYTF.